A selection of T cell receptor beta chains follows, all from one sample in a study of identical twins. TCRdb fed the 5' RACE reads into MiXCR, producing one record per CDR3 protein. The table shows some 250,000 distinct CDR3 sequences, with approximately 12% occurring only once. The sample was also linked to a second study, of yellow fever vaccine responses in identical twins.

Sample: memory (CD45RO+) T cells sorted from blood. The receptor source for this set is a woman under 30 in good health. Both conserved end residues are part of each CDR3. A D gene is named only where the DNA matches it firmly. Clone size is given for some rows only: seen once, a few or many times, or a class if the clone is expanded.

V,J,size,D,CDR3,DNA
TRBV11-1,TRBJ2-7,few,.,CASSTPDAFYDGSSYEQYF,TGTGCCAGCAGCACCCCGGACGCCTTCTACGATGGGAGCTCCTACGAGCAGTACTTC
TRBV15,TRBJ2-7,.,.,CATSREKWGYEQYF,TGTGCCACCAGCAGAGAGAAATGGGGTTACGAGCAGTACTTC
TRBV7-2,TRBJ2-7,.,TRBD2,CASSFRTSGSYEQYF,TGTGCCAGCAGCTTTAGGACTAGCGGTTCCTACGAGCAGTACTTC
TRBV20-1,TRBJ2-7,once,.,CSARVLAGFNFYEQYF,TGCAGTGCTAGGGTGCTAGCAGGATTTAACTTCTACGAGCAGTACTTC
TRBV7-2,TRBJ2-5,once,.,CASSNRQVPISYF,TGTGCCAGCAGCAACAGACAGGTGCCCATCTCGTACTTC
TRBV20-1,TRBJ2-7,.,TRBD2,CSARGSGARYEQYF,TGCAGTGCTAGAGGCAGCGGGGCAAGGTATGAGCAGTACTTC
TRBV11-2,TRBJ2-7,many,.,CASSLVRSYEQYF,TGCGCCAGCAGCTTAGTTCGCTCCTACGAGCAGTACTTC
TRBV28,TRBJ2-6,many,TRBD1,CASTPGGTGANVLTF,TGTGCCAGCACCCCAGGGGGTACTGGGGCCAACGTCCTGACTTTC
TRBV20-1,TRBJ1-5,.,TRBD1,CSAPDRGSYQPQHF,TGCAGTGCTCCGGACAGGGGGTCCTATCAGCCCCAGCATTTT
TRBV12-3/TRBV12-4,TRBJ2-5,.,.,CASSSRGGVGGETQYF,TGTGCCAGCAGTTCGCGGGGCGGGGTCGGGGGAGAGACCCAGTACTTC
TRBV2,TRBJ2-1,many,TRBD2,CASSGGLAGYNEQFF,TGTGCCAGCAGTGGCGGACTAGCGGGGTACAATGAGCAGTTCTTC
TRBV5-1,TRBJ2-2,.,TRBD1,CASSLLRQGDTGELFF,TGCGCCAGCAGCTTGTTGCGACAGGGCGACACCGGGGAGCTGTTTTTT
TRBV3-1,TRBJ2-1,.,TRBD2,CASGPLAGGSFPNEQFF,TGTGCCAGCGGCCCACTAGCGGGAGGCTCCTTCCCTAATGAGCAGTTCTTC
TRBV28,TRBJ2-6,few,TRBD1,CASTTGDSGANVLTF,TGTGCCAGCACCACAGGGGACTCTGGGGCCAACGTCCTGACTTTC
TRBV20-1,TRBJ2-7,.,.,CSAPGRGGGSPYEQYF,TGCAGTGCTCCCGGCCGAGGGGGCGGGAGTCCCTACGAGCAGTACTTC
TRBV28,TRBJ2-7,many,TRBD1,CASVRTGVYEQYF,TGTGCCAGCGTGAGGACAGGGGTCTACGAGCAGTACTTC
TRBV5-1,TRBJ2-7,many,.,CASSLAASESYEQYF,TGCGCCAGCAGCTTGGCGGCTAGCGAGTCCTACGAGCAGTACTTC
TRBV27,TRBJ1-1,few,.,CASSLETGRNTEAFF,TGTGCCAGCAGTCTTGAAACAGGGCGGAACACTGAAGCTTTCTTT
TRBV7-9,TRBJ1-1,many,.,CASRQEPGAEAFF,TGTGCCAGCAGACAGGAGCCCGGGGCTGAAGCTTTCTTT
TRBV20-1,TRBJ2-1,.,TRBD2,CSARDGREGYNEQFF,TGCAGTGCTAGAGATGGGCGGGAGGGATACAATGAGCAGTTCTTC
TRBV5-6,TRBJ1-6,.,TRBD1,CASSFSRGNSPLHF,TGTGCCAGCAGCTTCAGCAGGGGGAATTCACCCCTCCACTTT
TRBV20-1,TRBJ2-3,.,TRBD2,CSASPTSGDTQYF,TGCAGTGCTAGTCCGACTAGCGGAGATACGCAGTATTTT
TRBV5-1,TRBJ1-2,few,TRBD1,CASSWDSPNYGYTF,TGCGCCAGCAGCTGGGACAGTCCTAACTATGGCTACACCTTC
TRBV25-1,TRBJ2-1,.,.,CAIDTNPRLPRQFF,TGTGCCATCGACACCAACCCCCGGCTCCCCAGGCAGTTCTTC